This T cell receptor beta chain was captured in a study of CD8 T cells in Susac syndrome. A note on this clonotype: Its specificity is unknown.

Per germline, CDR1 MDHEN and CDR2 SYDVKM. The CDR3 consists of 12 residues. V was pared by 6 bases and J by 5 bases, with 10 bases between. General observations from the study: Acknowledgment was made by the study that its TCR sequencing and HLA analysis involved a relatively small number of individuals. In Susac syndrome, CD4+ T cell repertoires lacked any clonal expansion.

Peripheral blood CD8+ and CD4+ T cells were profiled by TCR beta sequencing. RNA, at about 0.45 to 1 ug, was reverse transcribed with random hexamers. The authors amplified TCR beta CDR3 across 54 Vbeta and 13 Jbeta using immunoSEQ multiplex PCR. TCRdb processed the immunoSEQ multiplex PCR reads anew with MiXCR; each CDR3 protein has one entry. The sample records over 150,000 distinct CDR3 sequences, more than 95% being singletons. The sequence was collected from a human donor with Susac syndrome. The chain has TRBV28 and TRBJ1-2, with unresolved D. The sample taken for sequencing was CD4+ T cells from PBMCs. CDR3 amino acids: CASRSGVYGYTF. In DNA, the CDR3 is TGTGCCAGCAGGTCGGGAGTATATGGCTACACCTTC.